This TCR beta chain was identified in a study of T cell changes during pregnancy in multiple sclerosis. This CDR3 region has 14 residues. The V gene's germline CDR1 is LNHDA and CDR2 SQIVND (reference sequence). Trimming took 5 bases from V and 0 from J, leaving 10 bases between them. The protocol was immunoSEQ multiplex PCR, while the TCRdb copy is restricted to in-frame clones and leaves out a portion. The sample has 60,000 to 70,000 clones, 90% to 95% seen once; the top ten hold approximately 1.4%. V usage is TRBV19 and J usage is TRBJ1-1; the D gene is possibly TRBD1 (5 bases). This receptor was obtained from a female donor in good health, enrolled as a control in a pregnancy study. This specimen was peripheral blood, taken after pregnancy. In DNA form, the CDR3 reads TGTGCCAGTAGTGCCCAGGGCTTGAACACTGAAGCTTTCTTT. The encoded protein is CASSAQGLNTEAFF.